This T cell receptor (beta chain) is from a study of identical twins. Whole-study results and caveats: Fewer insertions characterized abundant cord blood beta clonotypes, whereas memory repertoires showed none. Beta out-of-frame sequences displayed a weaker excess of sharing between twins.

The ends lost 8 bases at V and 5 bases at J; junction bases unmatched: 16. Germline values: CDR1 SNHLY, CDR2 FYNNEI. The CDR3 covers 17 residues. To note about this clonotype: Its target is unknown.

Addition of a universal primer site occurred through template switching, and cDNA carried unique molecular identifiers. TCRdb passed the 5' RACE reads through MiXCR, listing each CDR3 protein once. The data contain under 350,000 distinct CDR3 sequences, nearly 9.5% of them singletons. Healthy Caucasians alone served as donors. These data were likewise used in another study, on yellow fever vaccine responses in identical twins.

The source of this sequence is a woman under 30 in good health. V gene TRBV2 combines with J gene TRBJ2-1, with TRBD2 identical over 9 bases. Sequencing used CD8+ T cells sorted from blood. The CDR3 DNA follows: TGTGCCAGCCAAGGCGAACCTAGACTAGCGGCGGACAATGAGCAGTTCTTC. It is translated as CASQGEPRLAADNEQFF.